These 30 T cell receptor beta chains were sequenced from one sample in a study of T cell repertoires in cytomegalovirus infection. TCRdb ran MiXCR on the reads and lists one entry per CDR3 protein. The sample contains about 890,000 distinct CDR3 sequences, roughly 30% of which appear only once. Their target antigens are unknown. The sample in question was cultured CD8+ T cells from PBMCs, obtained from culture after CMV antigen stimulation. The receptors shown here come from a human donor in good health (CMV status not recorded). Some clones in this sample may be carry-over from other donors' samples.

A few counts support this clonotype. The CDR3, as DNA: TGTGCCATCAGTGATGGCGCGGGCTATGGCTACACCTTC. Protein sequence: CAISDGAGYGYTF. The chain links TRBV10-3 to TRBJ1-2; D is unclear. Germline-derived CDR1 and CDR2 are ENHRY and SYGVKD. V was pared by 3 bases and J by 4 bases, with 9 bases between. The CDR3 runs 13 residues.

About this clonotype itself: A much larger clone lies one base from this, so it may be a read error. The genes are TRBV11-2 and TRBJ2-2; the D is unclear. The CDR3 is made up of 12 amino acids. Germline V gives CDR1 SGHAT, CDR2 FQNNGV. V lost 5 bases and J lost 6, with 7 bases in between. The CDR3 DNA is TGTGCCAGCAGCCCTATGGCCGGGGAGCTGTTTTTT. It specifies CASSPMAGELFF.

The rearrangement links TRBV5-1 to TRBJ2-1; TRBD2 matches at 10 bases. Germline V gives CDR1 SGHRS, CDR2 YFSETQ. The CDR3 is 18 amino acids. V was clipped by 0 bases and J by 4 bases; unmatched bases: 10. The CDR3 reads CASSLALAGGLRYNEQFF. DNA for the CDR3: TGCGCCAGCAGCTTGGCGTTAGCGGGGGGCTTACGATACAATGAGCAGTTCTTC.

The chain couples TRBV7-9 to TRBJ2-5; TRBD1 agrees at 7 bases. In germline, CDR1 is SEHNR, CDR2 FQNEAQ (reference sequence). After removal of 5 bases from V and 3 bases from J, the junction contained 18 bases not matched to a gene. The CDR3 sequence is 18 residues long. The chain's CDR3 is CASSHRDRVLQIEETQYF. CDR3 DNA: TGTGCCAGCAGCCACCGAGACAGGGTGTTGCAAATTGAAGAGACCCAGTACTTC.

The chain is built from TRBV5-6 and TRBJ2-7; D assignment may be TRBD1 or TRBD2 (5 bases each). The germline gives CDR1 SGHDT, CDR2 YYEEEE. There are 13 residues in the CDR3. V shed 4 bases and J shed 5 bases, with 13 bases lying between them. Here the CDR3 reads CASSDPLGDEQYV. The CDR3 nucleotides are TGTGCCAGCAGCGATCCGTTGGGGGACGAGCAGTACGTC.

This chain links TRBV27 with TRBJ2-7; TRBD2 matches 12 bases. The germline CDR1 and CDR2 sequences are MNHEY and SMNVEV (reference sequence). After removal of 4 bases from V and 4 bases from J, the junction contained 8 bases not matched to a gene. The CDR3 extends over 16 amino acids. The CDR3 DNA follows: TGTGCCAGCAGTTCCCTAGCGGGGGGGTTTACTTACGAGCAGTACTTC. Translating gives CASSSLAGGFTYEQYF.

The DNA of the CDR3 is TGTGCCAGCAGTTTATGGATCCCCAGGACAGGGGGCGCGAACGGCTACACCTTC. Translating it yields CASSLWIPRTGGANGYTF. The genes are TRBV28 and TRBJ1-2; 11 bases are a match to TRBD1. V lost 0 bases and J lost 8; bases outside the gene matches: 14. Germline V gene lookup returns CDR1 MDHEN and CDR2 SYDVKM. The CDR3 is 18 amino acids.

The chain is built from TRBV6-5 and TRBJ1-2, with a weak D call TRBD1 (6 bases). Trimming removed 0 bases at V and 4 bases at J, with 12 bases between. The CDR3 has 15 amino acids. Germline CDR1 and CDR2: MNHEY and SVGAGI. The CDR3 loop reads CASSYSVGAGYGYTF. The CDR3 nucleotides are TGTGCCAGCAGTTACTCAGTGGGGGCGGGCTATGGCTACACCTTC.

This rearrangement joins TRBV20-1 to TRBJ1-1; D ambiguous. The CDR3 runs 12 residues. Germline loops: CDR1 DFQATT, CDR2 SNEGSKA (reference sequence). With 2 bases removed from V and 3 bases from J, the gap between germline ends came to 7 bases. The CDR3 loop reads CSARPWDTEAFF. The CDR3 nucleotides are TGCAGTGCTAGACCATGGGACACTGAAGCTTTCTTT.

The CDR3 loop is CASSLIPNTDTQYF. In DNA, the CDR3 is TGTGCCAGCAGTTTGATCCCCAACACAGATACGCAGTATTTT. J is TRBJ2-3 and V is TRBV27, with unresolved D. The CDR3 runs to 14 residues. Trimming cost V 3 bases and J 2 bases, with 9 bases left between them. Germline CDR1 reads MNHEY; CDR2 reads SMNVEV (reference sequence).

V gene TRBV18 combines with J gene TRBJ1-5; 10 positions match TRBD1. This CDR3 has 16 residues. Germline V CDR1 and CDR2: KGHSH, LQKENI. The V segment lost 2 bases and the J segment 3 bases; nucleotides outside the gene matches: 4. The chain's CDR3 is CASSPWGQGNNQPQHF. The CDR3 nucleotides are TGTGCCAGCTCACCATGGGGACAGGGGAACAATCAGCCCCAGCATTTT.

The V gene is TRBV12-3 or TRBV12-4, the J gene TRBJ1-4; D may be TRBD1 (5 bases). Trimming removed 6 bases at V and 4 bases at J, with 9 bases between. The CDR3 spans 13 residues. The CDR3 loop is CASRRGGNEKLFF. Written as DNA, the CDR3 is TGTGCCAGCAGACGGGGGGGTAATGAAAAACTGTTTTTT.

The rearrangement uses TRBV7-9 and TRBJ2-3; TRBD2 agrees at 8 bases. The CDR3 loop spans 14 amino acids. Germline-derived CDR1 and CDR2 are SEHNR and FQNEAQ (reference sequence). V gave up 11 bases and J gave up 4 bases; unmatched junction bases: 11. The CDR3 region has the DNA TGTGCCTCCCCACAAACGGGGGGGCCAGATACGCAGTATTTT. Encoded protein: CASPQTGGPDTQYF. The whole variable domain, remainder taken from reference TRBV7-9 and TRBJ2-3, is DTGVSQNPRHKITKRGQNVTFRCDPISEHNRLYWYRQTLGQGPEFLTYFQNEAQLEKSRLLSDRFSAERPKGSFSTLEIQRTEQGDSAMYLCASPQTGGPDTQYFGPGTRLTVL.

This clonotype was detected a few times. The chain employs TRBV6-6 and TRBJ2-7; D tentatively fits TRBD1 or TRBD2 (5 bases each). The CDR3 contains 11 residues. Per the germline V gene, CDR1 is MNHNY and CDR2 is SVGAGI (reference sequence). This CDR3 reads CVTMGVYEQYV. CDR3 in DNA: TGTGTCACGATGGGGGTCTACGAGCAGTACGTC.

This chain uses TRBV6-6 with TRBJ1-1; D not resolved. This CDR3 contains 15 residues. Trimming left V 7 bases short and J 0 bases short, with 15 bases between. From germline, CDR1 is MNHNY and CDR2 SVGAGI (reference sequence). This CDR3 reads CASTPEVGVNTEAFF. In DNA, the CDR3 is TGTGCCAGCACCCCTGAGGTTGGGGTGAACACTGAAGCTTTCTTT.

This clonotype was seen only a few times. The rearrangement links TRBV19 to TRBJ1-4; no clear D gene. The V gene's germline CDR1 is LNHDA and CDR2 SQIVND (reference sequence). V was cut by 5 bases and J by 0 bases, with 10 bases left in between. The CDR3 loop spans 15 amino acids. CDR3 protein: CASSLWSATNEKLFF. The CDR3 nucleotides read TGTGCCAGTAGTCTGTGGAGTGCAACTAATGAAAAACTGTTTTTT.

V is TRBV19 and J is TRBJ2-1, with D perhaps TRBD1 (6 bases). In germline, CDR1 is LNHDA, CDR2 SQIVND (reference sequence). CDR3 length: 15 amino acids. V was shortened by 3 bases and J by 3 bases, with 12 bases between the two germline ends. The CDR3 coding sequence is TGTGCCAGTAGTATCCCACGGACAGTCTACAATGAGCAGTTCTTC. Translating it yields CASSIPRTVYNEQFF.

The chain carries TRBV12-3 or TRBV12-4 and TRBJ1-6; D is possibly TRBD1 (5 bases). V lost 6 bases, J lost 5 bases, and 17 bases lay in between. The CDR3 length is 16 residues. The CDR3 DNA is TGTGCCAGCAGCCGGGGTCTTCAGGGACATAATTCACCCCTCCACTTT. Its protein is CASSRGLQGHNSPLHF.

V and J are TRBV11-2 and TRBJ1-1; the D is unclear. V shed 5 bases and J shed 7 bases, with 11 bases lying between them. CDR1 SGHAT and CDR2 FQNNGV come from the germline V gene. The length of the CDR3 is 12 residues. The CDR3 region has the DNA TGTGCCAGCAGCGGCCAGACTAATGAAGCTTTCTTT. This gives the protein CASSGQTNEAFF.

The chain uses TRBV4-3 and TRBJ2-2, with D perhaps TRBD1 (6 bases). V was shortened by 3 bases and J by 5 bases, with 10 bases between the two germline ends. CDR1 is LGHNA and CDR2 is YSLEER in the germline V gene. CDR3 length: 14 amino acids. CDR3 sequence (DNA): TGCGCCAGCAGCCAGCACAGGGAAACCGGGGAGCTGTTTTTT. It translates to CASSQHRETGELFF.

The chain has TRBV6-1 and TRBJ1-6; unclear D gene. CDR1 is MNHNS, CDR2 SASEGT, per germline. V was trimmed by 3 bases and J by 0 bases, leaving 21 bases between them. This CDR3 contains 20 residues. This CDR3 reads CASSETRTFVAGSYNSPLHF. DNA for the CDR3: TGTGCCAGCAGTGAGACACGGACCTTTGTCGCTGGCTCCTATAATTCACCCCTCCACTTT.

In the case of this clonotype: A junction boundary mismatches the germline segment, possibly from a read error. V gene TRBV6-4 combines with J gene TRBJ2-5; maybe TRBD1 (7 bases). Germline V lookup: CDR1 MRHNA, CDR2 SNTAGT. The CDR3 runs to 15 residues. CDR3 nucleotide sequence: TGTGCCAGCAGTGACTCGGGGGGACAGCAAGAGACCAAGTACTTC. Translating gives CASSDSGGQQETKYF.

The V and J genes are TRBV5-4 and TRBJ2-7, with 7 bases matching TRBD1. The V segment lost 4 bases and the J segment 2 bases; nucleotides outside the gene matches: 9. The CDR3 has 15 residues. CDR1 is SGHNT and CDR2 is YYREEE in the germline V gene (reference sequence). Here the CDR3 DNA reads TGTGCCAGCAGCCGGCCGGGACAGAATCCCTACGAGCAGTACTTC. As protein: CASSRPGQNPYEQYF.

Only a few counts were recorded for this clonotype. This chain links TRBV10-3 with TRBJ2-7; no clear D gene. CDR1 and CDR2 (germline): ENHRY, SYGVKD. This CDR3 is 13 amino acids long. V was shortened by 2 bases and J by 0 bases, with 5 bases between the two germline ends. The CDR3 loop reads CAISEGSSYEQYV. The DNA of the CDR3 is TGTGCCATCAGTGAGGGCAGCTCCTACGAGCAGTACGTC.

On this clonotype itself: This may be a read error, as it is one base from a much larger clone. V is TRBV7-3 and J is TRBJ2-1; a possible D gene is TRBD1 (6 bases). The V end was cut by 1 base, the J end by 2 bases, with 21 bases between. The CDR3 consists of 19 residues. CDR1 is SGHTA and CDR2 is FQGTGA in the germline V gene. The CDR3: CASSLIASGVGDTYNEQFF. Written as DNA, the CDR3 is TGTGCCAGCAGCTTAATAGCTTCAGGGGTCGGTGACACCTACAATGAGCAGTTCTTC.

This clonotype was picked up a small number of times. The J gene is TRBJ2-4, the V gene TRBV6-2 or TRBV6-3; possibly TRBD2 for D (6 bases). Trimming pared 2 bases from V and 0 bases from J, leaving 17 bases between. Germline V gene sequence: CDR1 MNHEY, CDR2 SVGEGT. The CDR3 length is 18 residues. CDR3 loop: CASSYGEDPVLAKNIQYF. CDR3 in DNA: TGTGCCAGCAGTTACGGGGAGGATCCCGTCCTAGCCAAAAACATTCAGTACTTC.

The chain links TRBV6-8 to TRBJ2-1; D is perhaps TRBD2 (5 bases). The V and J ends lost 4 bases and 8 bases respectively, with 18 bases between them. Germline CDR1 and CDR2: MNHGY and SAAAGT. The CDR3 runs to 15 residues. The CDR3 sequence: CASSSLVALGYEQFF. The CDR3 coding sequence is TGTGCCAGCAGTTCCCTCGTAGCGCTGGGTTATGAGCAGTTCTTC.

This clonotype was observed a handful of times. The chain joins TRBV2 to TRBJ1-2; no clear D gene. The CDR3 is made up of 14 amino acids. CDR1 and CDR2 (germline): SNHLY, FYNNEI. V was cut by 5 bases and J by 0 bases, with 10 bases left in between. CDR3 in amino acids: CASSPRTSNYGYTF. The CDR3 coding sequence is TGTGCCAGCAGTCCCCGGACTTCTAACTATGGCTACACCTTC. Full variable domain (outside the CDR3, taken from reference TRBV2 and TRBJ1-2): EPEVTQTPSHQVTQMGQEVILRCVPISNHLYFYWYRQILGQKVEFLVSFYNNEISEKSEIFDDQFSVERPDGSNFTLKIRSTKLEDSAMYFCASSPRTSNYGYTFGSGTRLTVV.

In its sample, this clonotype was seen a few times. The CDR3 loop is CASSEALRTWSDTGELFF. Written as DNA, the CDR3 is TGTGCCAGCAGTGAAGCGCTACGGACGTGGTCGGACACCGGGGAGCTGTTTTTT. The chain employs TRBV6-1 and TRBJ2-2; D is uncertain. The CDR3 extends over 18 amino acids. Trimming cost V 0 bases and J 3 bases, with 17 bases left between them. Germline V gene lookup returns CDR1 MNHNS and CDR2 SASEGT.

This clonotype was seen once. A read error may be the cause here, since a much bigger clone is one base away. The rearrangement links TRBV7-9 to TRBJ1-6, with 7 bases fitting TRBD1. Germline V gene data show CDR1 as SEHNR and CDR2 as FQNEAQ (reference sequence). This CDR3 contains 15 residues. The CDR3 loop reads CVSSEPGQLNSPLHF. CDR3 nucleotide sequence: TGTGTCAGCAGCGAGCCGGGACAGCTTAATTCACCCCTCCACTTT.